The sequence of this TCR beta chain was determined in a study of cytomegalovirus exposure and HLA in healthy donors. PCR employed 60 Vbeta and 13 Jbeta primers. Assay: immunoSEQ multiplex PCR; the TCRdb copy retains only in-frame clones and omits some. The sample contains roughly 69,000 clones, approximately 71% of which appear only once. Sequenced input: PBMCs. This sequence was found in a man aged 45-65 years in good health and CMV-seronegative.

The CDR3 sequence is CASRGQGTYTDTQYF. DNA for the CDR3: TGTGCCAGCAGAGGCCAGGGGACCTACACAGATACGCAGTATTTT. V is TRBV27 and J is TRBJ2-3, with a tentative D call TRBD1 (6 bases). This CDR3 has 15 residues. Germline CDR1 reads MNHEY; CDR2 reads SMNVEV (reference sequence). With 6 bases removed from V and 2 bases from J, the gap between germline ends came to 15 bases.